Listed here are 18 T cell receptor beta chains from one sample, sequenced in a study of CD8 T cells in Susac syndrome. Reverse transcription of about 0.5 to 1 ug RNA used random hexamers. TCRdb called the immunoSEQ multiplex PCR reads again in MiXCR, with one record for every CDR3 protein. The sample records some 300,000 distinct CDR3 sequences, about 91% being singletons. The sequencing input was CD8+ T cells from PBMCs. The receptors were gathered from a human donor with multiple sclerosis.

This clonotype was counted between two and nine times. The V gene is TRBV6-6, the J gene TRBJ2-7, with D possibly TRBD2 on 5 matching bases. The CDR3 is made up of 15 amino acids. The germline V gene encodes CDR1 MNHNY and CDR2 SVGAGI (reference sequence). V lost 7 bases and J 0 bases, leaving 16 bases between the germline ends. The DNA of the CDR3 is TGTGCCAGCACCTATGAGGATACTAGCTCCTACGAGCAGTACTTC. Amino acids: CASTYEDTSSYEQYF.

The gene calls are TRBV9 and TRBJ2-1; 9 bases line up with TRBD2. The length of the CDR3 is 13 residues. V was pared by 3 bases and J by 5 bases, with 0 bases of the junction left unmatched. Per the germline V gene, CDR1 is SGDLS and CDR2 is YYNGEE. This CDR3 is CASSGGGDNEQFF. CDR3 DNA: TGTGCCAGCAGCGGCGGGGGGGACAATGAGCAGTTCTTC.

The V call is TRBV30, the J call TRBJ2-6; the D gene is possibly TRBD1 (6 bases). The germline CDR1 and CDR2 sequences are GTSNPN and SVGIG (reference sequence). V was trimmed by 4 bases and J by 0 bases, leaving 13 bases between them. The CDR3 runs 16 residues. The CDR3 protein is CAWTRTAPSGANVLTF. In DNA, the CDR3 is TGTGCCTGGACGCGGACAGCTCCCTCTGGGGCCAACGTCCTGACTTTC.

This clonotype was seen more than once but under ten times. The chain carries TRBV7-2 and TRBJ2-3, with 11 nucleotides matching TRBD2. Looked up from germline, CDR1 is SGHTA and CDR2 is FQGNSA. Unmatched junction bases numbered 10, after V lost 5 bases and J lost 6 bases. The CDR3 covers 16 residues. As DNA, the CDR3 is TGTGCCAGCAGCCTTAGACTAGCGGGGATTCCGGATACGCAGTATTTT. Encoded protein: CASSLRLAGIPDTQYF.

CDR3 sequence: CAWRDRSYEQFF. DNA for the CDR3: TGTGCCTGGAGGGATCGGAGCTATGAGCAGTTCTTC. The rearrangement joins TRBV30 to TRBJ2-1; D is unresolved. The CDR3 spans 12 residues. Trimming removed 3 bases from V and 8 bases from J, with 11 bases in between. CDR1 and CDR2 (germline): GTSNPN, SVGIG (reference sequence).

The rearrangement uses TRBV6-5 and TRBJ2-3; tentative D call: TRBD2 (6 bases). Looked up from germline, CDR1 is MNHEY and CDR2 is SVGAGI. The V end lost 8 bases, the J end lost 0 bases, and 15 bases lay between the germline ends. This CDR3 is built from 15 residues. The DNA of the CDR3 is TGTGCCAGCTACCGTGGGAGGTCGAGCACAGATACGCAGTATTTT. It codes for CASYRGRSSTDTQYF.

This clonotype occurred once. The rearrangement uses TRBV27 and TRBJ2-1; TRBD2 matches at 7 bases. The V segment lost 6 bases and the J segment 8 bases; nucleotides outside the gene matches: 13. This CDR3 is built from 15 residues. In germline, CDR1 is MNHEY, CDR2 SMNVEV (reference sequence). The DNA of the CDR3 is TGTGCCAGCAGCCTTTTCGCGGGAGTCGACGATGAGCAGTTCTTC. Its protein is CASSLFAGVDDEQFF.

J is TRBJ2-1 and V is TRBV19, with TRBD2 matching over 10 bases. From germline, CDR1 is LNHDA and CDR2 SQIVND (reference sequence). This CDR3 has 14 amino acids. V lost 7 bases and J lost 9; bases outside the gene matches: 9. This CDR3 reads CASNPAGGLGEQFF. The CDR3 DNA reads TGTGCCAGTAATCCAGCGGGGGGGCTCGGTGAGCAGTTCTTC.

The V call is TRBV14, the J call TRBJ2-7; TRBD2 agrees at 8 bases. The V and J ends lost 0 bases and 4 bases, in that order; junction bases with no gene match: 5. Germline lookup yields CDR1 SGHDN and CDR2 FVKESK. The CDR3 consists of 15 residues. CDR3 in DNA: TGTGCCAGCAGCCAAGAAAGCGGGGGACCTTACGAGCAGTACTTC. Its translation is CASSQESGGPYEQYF.

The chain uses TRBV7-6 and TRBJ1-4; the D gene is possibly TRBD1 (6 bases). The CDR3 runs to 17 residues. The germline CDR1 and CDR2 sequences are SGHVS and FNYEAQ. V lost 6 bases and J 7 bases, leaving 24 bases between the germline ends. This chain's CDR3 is CASSETGPYFKSEKLFF. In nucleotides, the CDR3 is TGTGCCAGCAGTGAAACAGGGCCCTACTTCAAAAGTGAAAAACTGTTTTTT.

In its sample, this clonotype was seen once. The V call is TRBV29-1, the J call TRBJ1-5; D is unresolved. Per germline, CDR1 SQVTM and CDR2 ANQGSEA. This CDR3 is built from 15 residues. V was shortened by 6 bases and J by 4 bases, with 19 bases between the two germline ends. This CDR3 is CSVLPEGPLNQPQHF. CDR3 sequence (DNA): TGCAGCGTCCTTCCAGAAGGACCTTTGAATCAGCCCCAGCATTTT.

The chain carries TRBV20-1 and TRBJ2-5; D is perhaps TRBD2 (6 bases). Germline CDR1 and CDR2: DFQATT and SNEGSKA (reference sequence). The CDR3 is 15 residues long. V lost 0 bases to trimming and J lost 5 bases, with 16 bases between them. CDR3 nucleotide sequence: TGCAGTGCTAGAGATCAGGCGGGGCAGGCGGAGACCCAGTACTTC. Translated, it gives CSARDQAGQAETQYF.

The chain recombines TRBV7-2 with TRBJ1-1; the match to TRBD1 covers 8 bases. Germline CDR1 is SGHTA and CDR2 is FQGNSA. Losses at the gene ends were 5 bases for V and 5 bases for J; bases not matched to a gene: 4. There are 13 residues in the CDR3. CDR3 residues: CASSRTGYTEAFF. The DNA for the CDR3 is TGTGCCAGCAGCCGGACAGGGTATACTGAAGCTTTCTTT.

CDR3 nucleotide sequence: TGTGCCAGCAGCCCCCTGTGGACTGAAGCTTTCTTT. Translation: CASSPLWTEAFF. The chain uses TRBV7-9 and TRBJ1-1; no clear D gene. The CDR3 contains 12 residues. The V and J ends lost 5 bases and 5 bases respectively, with 9 bases between them. Germline V gene data show CDR1 as SEHNR and CDR2 as FQNEAQ (reference sequence).

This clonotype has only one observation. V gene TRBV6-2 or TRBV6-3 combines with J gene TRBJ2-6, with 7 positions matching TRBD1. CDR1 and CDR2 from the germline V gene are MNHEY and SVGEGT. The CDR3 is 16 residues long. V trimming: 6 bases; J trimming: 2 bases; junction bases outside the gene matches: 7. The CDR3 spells CASSPTGNPGANVLTF. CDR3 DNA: TGTGCCAGCAGCCCGACAGGGAACCCTGGGGCCAACGTCCTGACTTTC.

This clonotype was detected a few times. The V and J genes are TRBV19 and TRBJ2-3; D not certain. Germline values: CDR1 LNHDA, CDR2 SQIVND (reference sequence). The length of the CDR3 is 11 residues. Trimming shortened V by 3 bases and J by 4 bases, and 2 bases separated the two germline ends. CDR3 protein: CASSMADTQYF. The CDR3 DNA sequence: TGTGCCAGTAGTATGGCAGATACGCAGTATTTT.

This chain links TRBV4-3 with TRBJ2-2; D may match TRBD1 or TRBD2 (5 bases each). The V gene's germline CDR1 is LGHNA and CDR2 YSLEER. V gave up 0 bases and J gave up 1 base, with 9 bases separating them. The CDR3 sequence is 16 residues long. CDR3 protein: CASSQEAGRNTGELFF. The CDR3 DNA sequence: TGCGCCAGCAGCCAAGAGGCAGGGAGGAACACCGGGGAGCTGTTTTTT.

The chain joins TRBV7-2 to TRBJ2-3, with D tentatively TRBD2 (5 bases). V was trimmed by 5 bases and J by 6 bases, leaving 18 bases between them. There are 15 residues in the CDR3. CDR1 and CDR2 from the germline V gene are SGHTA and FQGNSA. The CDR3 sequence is CASSPPGGSWDTQYF. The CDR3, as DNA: TGTGCCAGCAGCCCTCCCGGCGGGTCCTGGGATACGCAGTATTTT.